The 10 T cell receptor beta chains below all came from one sample that was sequenced in a study of tumor T cells in aggressive B-cell lymphoma. The assay was immunoSEQ multiplex PCR, and TCRdb's table has in-frame clones only and misses some. The sample includes 2,500 to 3,500 clones, around 82% of them seen just once. Sequencing used tumor tissue. Receptor source: an adult with diffuse large B cell lymphoma.

The V call is TRBV7-8, the J call TRBJ1-1; a possible D gene is TRBD1 (6 bases). Germline V gene data show CDR1 as SGHVS and CDR2 as FQNEAQ. The V gene lost 5 bases and the J gene lost 0 bases, with 19 bases spanning the gap. The CDR3 runs to 17 residues. CDR3 residues: CASSDSGGAPLNTEAFF. The CDR3 DNA sequence: TGTGCCAGCAGCGACAGTGGGGGCGCCCCTTTGAACACTGAAGCTTTCTTT.

The V call is TRBV9, the J call TRBJ1-3, with D maybe TRBD1 (5 bases). CDR3 length: 16 residues. V shed 4 bases and J shed 7 bases, with 21 bases lying between them. Germline V lookup: CDR1 SGDLS, CDR2 YYNGEE. The CDR3 sequence is CASSPRTGGIANTIYF. The CDR3 DNA sequence: TGTGCCAGCAGCCCCCGGACGGGGGGTATCGCGAACACCATATATTTT.

The chain uses TRBV19 and TRBJ1-6; D is unresolved. The CDR3 is 12 amino acids. Germline CDR1 and CDR2: LNHDA and SQIVND (reference sequence). V was shortened by 8 bases and J by 7 bases, with 9 bases between the two germline ends. This chain's CDR3 is CASSSRNSPLHF. The CDR3 coding sequence is TGTGCCAGTTCCTCTAGGAATTCACCCCTCCACTTT.

The genes are TRBV19 and TRBJ1-2; the match to TRBD1 covers 7 bases. The germline V gene encodes CDR1 LNHDA and CDR2 SQIVND (reference sequence). CDR3 length: 14 residues. J lost 6 bases, V lost 10 bases, and 14 bases had no gene match. This chain's CDR3 is CATTKALTGHGYTF. CDR3 DNA: TGTGCCACCACTAAGGCACTGACAGGGCATGGCTACACCTTC.

This clone has a single count. The chain links TRBV5-1 to TRBJ1-2; no definite D call. V lost 4 bases and J 5 bases, leaving 12 bases between the germline ends. The CDR3 sequence is 13 residues long. Looked up from germline, CDR1 is SGHRS and CDR2 is YFSETQ. CDR3 in DNA: TGCGCCAGCAGCCTTGACGGAGGGTATGGCTACACCTTC. Translating it yields CASSLDGGYGYTF.

The chain recombines TRBV18 with TRBJ2-5; 10 nucleotides line up with TRBD2. The tail of the sequence fits TRBJ2-7 better, so the J call may be wrong. The CDR3 runs 14 residues. Germline V gives CDR1 KGHSH, CDR2 LQKENI. CDR3 sequence: CASSPSGGAYEQYF. DNA for the CDR3: TGTGCCAGCTCACCAAGCGGGGGGGCCTACGAGCAGTACTTC.

V is TRBV29-1 and J is TRBJ1-1; tentative D call: TRBD1 (6 bases). Trimming stripped 5 bases from V and 4 bases from J, with 26 bases between. Germline CDR1 and CDR2: SQVTM and ANQGSEA. This CDR3 is built from 17 residues. The CDR3 reads CSVLAAGDRTRSTEAFF. CDR3 bases: TGCAGCGTTTTAGCGGCGGGAGACAGGACCCGGAGCACTGAAGCTTTCTTT.

The chain couples TRBV2 to TRBJ2-3, with TRBD2 matching 16 bases. Germline assignment: CDR1 SNHLY and CDR2 FYNNEI. The trim removed 4 bases at V and 1 base at J, leaving 5 bases unmatched. CDR3 size: 18 residues. The DNA of the CDR3 is TGTGCCAGCAGTGCCGCCGGGACTAGCGGGGGGGGCACAGATACGCAGTATTTT. Translation gives CASSAAGTSGGGTDTQYF.

This clone came up a few times. The chain uses TRBV6-5 and TRBJ1-6; 7 positions agree with TRBD1. V dropped 7 bases and J dropped 7; count of bases not matched to a gene: 10. Germline V CDR1 and CDR2: MNHEY, SVGAGI. CDR3 size: 15 residues. Here the CDR3 DNA reads TGTGCCAGCACCCTAGGGGGACAGCGAAATTCACCCCTCCACTTT. It translates to CASTLGGQRNSPLHF.

A word on this clone: A far larger clone is one base from this, pointing to a likely read error. The V gene is TRBV4-1, the J gene TRBJ1-4; D is perhaps TRBD1 (5 bases). The germline gives CDR1 MGHRA, CDR2 YSYEKL. V lost 4 bases to trimming and J lost 5 bases, with 14 bases between them. The CDR3 is made up of 15 amino acids. CDR3 in DNA: TGCGCCAGCAGCCTACACGACAGCGGGAATGAAAAACTGTTTTTT. Its protein is CASSLHDSGNEKLFF.